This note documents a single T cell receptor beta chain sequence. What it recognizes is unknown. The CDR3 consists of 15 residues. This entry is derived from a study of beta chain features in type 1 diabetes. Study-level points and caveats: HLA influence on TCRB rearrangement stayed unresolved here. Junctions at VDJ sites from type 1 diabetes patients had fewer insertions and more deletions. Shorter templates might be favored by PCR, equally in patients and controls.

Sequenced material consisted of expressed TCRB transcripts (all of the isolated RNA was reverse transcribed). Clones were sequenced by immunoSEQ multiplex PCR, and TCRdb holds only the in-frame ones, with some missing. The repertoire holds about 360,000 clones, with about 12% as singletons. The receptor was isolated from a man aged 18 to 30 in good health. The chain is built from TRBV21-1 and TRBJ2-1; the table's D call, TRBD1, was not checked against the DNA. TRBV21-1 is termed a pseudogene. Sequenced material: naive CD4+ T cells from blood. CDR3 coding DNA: TGTGCCAGCAGCGAACAGGGGATCAACTACAATGAGCAGTTCTTC. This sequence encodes CASSEQGINYNEQFF.